This T cell receptor beta chain was sequenced in a study of CD8+ T cells in alopecia areata. Turning to this clone: Its antigen is still unknown.

Following RNA extraction, reverse transcription yielded cDNA that acted as the sequencing template. Sequencing was performed with immunoSEQ multiplex PCR; in TCRdb, only in-frame clones are kept and a portion is missing. The sample lists some 200,000 clones; about 61% were seen once. PBMCs provided sorted CD4+ and CD8+ T cells. Study-wide findings and caveats: Although TCR sharing was seen in mice, sharing across patients was less clear, possibly for HLA-related reasons. Alphabeta T cells residing in normal skin are also sequenced in scalp samples. Researchers report lesional scalp, most notably alopecia totalis/universalis, outstripped normal scalp in clonality.

The CDR3 consists of 12 residues. V dropped 5 bases and J dropped 9 bases, with 17 bases sitting between them. The germline V gene has CDR1 SQVTM and CDR2 ANQGSEA. The sequenced sample was CD8+ T cells sorted from blood. The TCR was taken from a human donor in good health. The J gene is TRBJ2-7, the V gene TRBV29-1; D is possibly TRBD2 (6 bases). The CDR3 spells CSVSDPVGGQYF. The CDR3 DNA reads TGCAGCGTTTCTGACCCCGTGGGGGGGCAGTACTTC.